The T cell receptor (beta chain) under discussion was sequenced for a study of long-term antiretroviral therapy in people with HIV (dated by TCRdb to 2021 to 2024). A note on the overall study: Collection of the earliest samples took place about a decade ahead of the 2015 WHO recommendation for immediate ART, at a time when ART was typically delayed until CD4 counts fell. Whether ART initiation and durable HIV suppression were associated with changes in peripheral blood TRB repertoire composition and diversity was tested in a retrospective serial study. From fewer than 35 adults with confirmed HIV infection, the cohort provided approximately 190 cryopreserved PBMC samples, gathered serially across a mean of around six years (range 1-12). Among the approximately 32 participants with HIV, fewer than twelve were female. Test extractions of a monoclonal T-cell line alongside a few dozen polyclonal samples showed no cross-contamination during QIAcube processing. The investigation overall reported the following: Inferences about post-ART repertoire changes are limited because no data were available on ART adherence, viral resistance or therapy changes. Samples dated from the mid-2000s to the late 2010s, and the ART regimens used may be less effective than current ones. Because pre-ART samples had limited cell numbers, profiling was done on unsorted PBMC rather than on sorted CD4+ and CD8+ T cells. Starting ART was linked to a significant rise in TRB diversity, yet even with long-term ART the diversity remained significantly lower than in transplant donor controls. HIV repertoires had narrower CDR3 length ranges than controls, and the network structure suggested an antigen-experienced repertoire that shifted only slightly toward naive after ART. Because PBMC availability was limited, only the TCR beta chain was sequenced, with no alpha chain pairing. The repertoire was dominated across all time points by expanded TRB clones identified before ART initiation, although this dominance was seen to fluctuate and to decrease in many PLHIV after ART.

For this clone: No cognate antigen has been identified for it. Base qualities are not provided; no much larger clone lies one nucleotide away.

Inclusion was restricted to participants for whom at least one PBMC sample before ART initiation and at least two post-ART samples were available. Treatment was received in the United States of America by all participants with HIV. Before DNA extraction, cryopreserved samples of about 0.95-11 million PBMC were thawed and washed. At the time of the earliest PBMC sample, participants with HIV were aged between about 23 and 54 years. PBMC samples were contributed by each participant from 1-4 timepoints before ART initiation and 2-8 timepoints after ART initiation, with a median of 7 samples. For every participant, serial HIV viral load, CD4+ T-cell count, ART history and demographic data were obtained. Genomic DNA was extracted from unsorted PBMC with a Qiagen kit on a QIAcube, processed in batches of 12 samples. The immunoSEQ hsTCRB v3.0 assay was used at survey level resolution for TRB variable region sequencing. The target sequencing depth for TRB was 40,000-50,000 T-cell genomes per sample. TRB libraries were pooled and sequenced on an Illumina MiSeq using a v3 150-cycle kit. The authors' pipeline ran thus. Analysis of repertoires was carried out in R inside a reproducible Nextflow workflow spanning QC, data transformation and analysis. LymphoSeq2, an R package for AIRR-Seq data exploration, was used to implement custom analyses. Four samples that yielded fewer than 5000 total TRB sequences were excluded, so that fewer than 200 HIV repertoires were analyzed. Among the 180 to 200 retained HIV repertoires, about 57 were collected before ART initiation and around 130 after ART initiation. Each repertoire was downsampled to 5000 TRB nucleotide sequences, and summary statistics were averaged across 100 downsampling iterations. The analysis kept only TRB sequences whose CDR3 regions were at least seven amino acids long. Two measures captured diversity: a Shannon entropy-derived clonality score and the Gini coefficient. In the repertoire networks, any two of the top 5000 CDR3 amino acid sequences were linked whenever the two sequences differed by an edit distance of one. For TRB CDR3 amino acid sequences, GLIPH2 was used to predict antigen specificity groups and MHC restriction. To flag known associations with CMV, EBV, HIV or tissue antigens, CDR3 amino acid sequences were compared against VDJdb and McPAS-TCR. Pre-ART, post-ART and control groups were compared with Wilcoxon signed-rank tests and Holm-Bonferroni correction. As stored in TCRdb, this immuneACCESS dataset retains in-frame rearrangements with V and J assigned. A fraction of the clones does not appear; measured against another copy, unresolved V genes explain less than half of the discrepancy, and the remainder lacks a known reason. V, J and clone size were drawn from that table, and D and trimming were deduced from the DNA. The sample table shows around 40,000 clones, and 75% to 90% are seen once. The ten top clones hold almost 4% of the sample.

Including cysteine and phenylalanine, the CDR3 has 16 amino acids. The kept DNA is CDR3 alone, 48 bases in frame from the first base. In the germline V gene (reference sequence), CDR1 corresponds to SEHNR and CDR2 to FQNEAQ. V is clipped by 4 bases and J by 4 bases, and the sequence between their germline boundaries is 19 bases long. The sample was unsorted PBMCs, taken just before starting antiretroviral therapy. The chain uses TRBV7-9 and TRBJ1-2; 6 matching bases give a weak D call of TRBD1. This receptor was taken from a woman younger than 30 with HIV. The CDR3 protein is CASSSPTGRRFYGYTF. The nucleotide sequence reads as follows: TGTGCCAGCAGCTCCCCTACAGGGCGCCGATTCTATGGCTACACCTTC.